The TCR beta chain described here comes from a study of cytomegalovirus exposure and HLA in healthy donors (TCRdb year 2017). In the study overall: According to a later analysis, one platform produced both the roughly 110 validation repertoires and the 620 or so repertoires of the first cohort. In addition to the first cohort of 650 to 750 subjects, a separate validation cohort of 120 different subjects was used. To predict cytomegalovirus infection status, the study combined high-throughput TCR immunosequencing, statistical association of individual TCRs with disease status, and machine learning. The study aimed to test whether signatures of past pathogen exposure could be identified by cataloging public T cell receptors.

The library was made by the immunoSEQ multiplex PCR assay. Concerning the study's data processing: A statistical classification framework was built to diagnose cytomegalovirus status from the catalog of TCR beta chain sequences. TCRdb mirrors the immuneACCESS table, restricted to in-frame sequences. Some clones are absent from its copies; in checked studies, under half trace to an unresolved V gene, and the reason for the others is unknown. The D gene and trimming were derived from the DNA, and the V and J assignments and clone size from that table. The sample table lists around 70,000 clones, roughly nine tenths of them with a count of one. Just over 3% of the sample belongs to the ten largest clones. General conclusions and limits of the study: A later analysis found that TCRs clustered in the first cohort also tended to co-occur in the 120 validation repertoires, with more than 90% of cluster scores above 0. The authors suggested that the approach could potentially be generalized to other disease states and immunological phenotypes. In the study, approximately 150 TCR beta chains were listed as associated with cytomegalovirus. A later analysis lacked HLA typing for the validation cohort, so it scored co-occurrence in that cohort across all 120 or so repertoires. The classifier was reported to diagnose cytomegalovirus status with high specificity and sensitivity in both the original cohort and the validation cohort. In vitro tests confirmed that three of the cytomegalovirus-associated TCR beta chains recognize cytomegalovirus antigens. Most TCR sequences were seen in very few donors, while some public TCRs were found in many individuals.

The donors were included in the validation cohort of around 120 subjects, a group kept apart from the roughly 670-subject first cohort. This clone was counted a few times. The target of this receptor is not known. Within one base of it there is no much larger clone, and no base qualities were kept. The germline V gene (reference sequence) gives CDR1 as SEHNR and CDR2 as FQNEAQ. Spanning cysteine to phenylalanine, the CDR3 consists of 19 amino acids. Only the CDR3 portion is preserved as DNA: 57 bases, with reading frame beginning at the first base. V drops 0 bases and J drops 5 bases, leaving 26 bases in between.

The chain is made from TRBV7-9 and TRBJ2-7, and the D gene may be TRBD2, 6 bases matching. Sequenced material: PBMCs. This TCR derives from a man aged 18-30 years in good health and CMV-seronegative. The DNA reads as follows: TGTGCCAGCAGCTTAGCCGGGGAGGACCACCCGGCCAAGTCCCACGAGCAGTACTTC. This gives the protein CASSLAGEDHPAKSHEQYF.